One sample yielded the 17 T cell receptor beta chains listed below, sequenced in a study of CD8 T cells in ankylosing spondylitis. TCRdb used MiXCR to reprocess the 5' RACE reads, holding one entry per CDR3 protein. In the table there are some 42,000 distinct CDR3 sequences, around 2.9% of which are singletons. Sequencing was carried out using blood, either unsorted or a sorted T cell fraction (not recorded which). The receptors shown here come from a male donor with ankylosing spondylitis or in good health (not recorded which).

This clonotype was seen at least ten times. The chain links TRBV9 to TRBJ2-3, with 7 bases matching TRBD1. This CDR3 is built from 15 residues. V lost 4 bases and J lost 2; bases outside the gene matches: 7. Per the germline V gene, CDR1 is SGDLS and CDR2 is YYNGEE. Here the CDR3 DNA reads TGTGCCAGCAGCCCCAGACAGGGAATCACAGATACGCAGTATTTT. Amino acids: CASSPRQGITDTQYF.

This clonotype was observed many times. This chain connects TRBV9 to TRBJ2-1; the D call may be TRBD1 or TRBD2 (5 bases each). The CDR3 has 13 amino acids. The V end lost 0 bases, the J end lost 12 bases, and 13 bases lay between the germline ends. Per germline, CDR1 SGDLS and CDR2 YYNGEE. The CDR3 sequence is CASSVESTTGQFF. The CDR3 coding sequence is TGTGCCAGCAGCGTAGAATCGACTACAGGGCAGTTCTTC. Supplemented by reference TRBV9 and TRBJ2-1, the full variable domain reads DSGVTQTPKHLITATGQRVTLRCSPRSGDLSVYWYQQSLDQGLQFLIQYYNGEERAKGNILERFSAQQFPDLHSELNLSSLELGDSALYFCASSVESTTGQFFGPGTRLTVL.

Ten or more counts support this clonotype. This sequence joins TRBV9 and TRBJ2-7; possible D gene TRBD2, 6 bases. The CDR3 runs to 14 residues. Trimming took 2 bases from V and 0 from J, leaving 9 bases between them. Per the germline V gene, CDR1 is SGDLS and CDR2 is YYNGEE. CDR3 DNA: TGTGCCAGCAGCGTGGAGGGTCGCTCCTACGAGCAGTACTTC. This sequence encodes CASSVEGRSYEQYF. Full variable domain (outside the CDR3, taken from reference TRBV9 and TRBJ2-7): DSGVTQTPKHLITATGQRVTLRCSPRSGDLSVYWYQQSLDQGLQFLIQYYNGEERAKGNILERFSAQQFPDLHSELNLSSLELGDSALYFCASSVEGRSYEQYFGPGTRLTVT.

A single count supports this clonotype. With a much larger clone just one base away, this may be a read error. The chain links TRBV9 to TRBJ2-3; 7 bases are a match to TRBD2. Losses at the gene ends were 0 bases for V and 8 bases for J; bases not matched to a gene: 15. CDR3 length: 17 residues. CDR1 is SGDLS, CDR2 YYNGEE, per germline. Written as DNA, the CDR3 is TGTGCCAGCAGCGTAGCTTTGACCGCGGGAGTCAAGGCTACGCAGTATTTT. It yields the protein CASSVALTAGVKATQYF.

This rearrangement joins TRBV9 to TRBJ2-1; 13 bases fit TRBD2. V lost 3 bases to trimming and J lost 9 bases; unmatched junction nucleotides: 3. CDR3 length: 14 amino acids. Germline V lookup: CDR1 SGDLS, CDR2 YYNGEE. CDR3 nucleotide sequence: TGTGCCAGCAGCGGCGGACTAGCGGGAGTTGAGCAGTTCTTC. Encoded protein: CASSGGLAGVEQFF.

This clonotype occurred many times. This chain links TRBV9 with TRBJ2-2; 11 bases map to TRBD2. Looked up from germline, CDR1 is SGDLS and CDR2 is YYNGEE. V lost 2 bases, J lost 5 bases, and 5 bases stayed unmatched. This CDR3 is 16 amino acids long. CDR3 DNA sequence: TGTGCCAGCAGCGTCGAACTAGCGGGAGTAACCGGGGAGCTGTTTTTT. Its translation is CASSVELAGVTGELFF.

This clonotype has ten or more counts. The J gene is TRBJ1-2, the V gene TRBV9; no clear D gene. Germline V gene data show CDR1 as SGDLS and CDR2 as YYNGEE. The CDR3 has 13 amino acids. Deletions cut 1 base from V and 4 bases from J, with 8 bases between. The CDR3 spells CASSVSGFYGYTF. DNA for the CDR3: TGTGCCAGCAGCGTATCGGGGTTCTATGGCTACACCTTC.

The chain links TRBV9 to TRBJ1-5; D perhaps matches TRBD1 (5 bases). Between the trimmed V and J ends, which lost 0 bases and 3 bases, there was a span of 10 bases. The CDR3 runs to 15 residues. CDR1 and CDR2 (germline): SGDLS, YYNGEE. The CDR3 coding sequence is TGTGCCAGCAGCGTAGCGGCAGGGAACAATCAGCCCCAGCATTTT. This sequence encodes CASSVAAGNNQPQHF. Combining the CDR3 with reference TRBV9 and TRBJ1-5 gives the whole variable domain DSGVTQTPKHLITATGQRVTLRCSPRSGDLSVYWYQQSLDQGLQFLIQYYNGEERAKGNILERFSAQQFPDLHSELNLSSLELGDSALYFCASSVAAGNNQPQHFGDGTRLSIL.

This clonotype was recorded at least ten times. This rearrangement joins TRBV9 to TRBJ2-3, with unresolved D. Trimming took 0 bases from V and 0 from J, leaving 8 bases between them. CDR3 size: 15 residues. The V gene's germline CDR1 is SGDLS and CDR2 YYNGEE. DNA for the CDR3: TGTGCCAGCAGCGTAGGCGTTGCTAGCACAGATACGCAGTATTTT. This sequence encodes CASSVGVASTDTQYF.

This clonotype was observed at least ten times. The chain combines TRBV9 with TRBJ1-2, with a possible D match to TRBD1 (6 bases). The CDR3 has 15 amino acids. V lost 4 bases, J lost 8 bases, and 21 bases lay in between. Germline-derived CDR1 and CDR2 are SGDLS and YYNGEE. CDR3 DNA: TGTGCCAGCAGCCCCTGGGGAGGGGGAGAAGGGGGCTACACCTTC. It specifies CASSPWGGGEGGYTF. The full variable domain, with the rest looked up from reference TRBV9 and TRBJ1-2, is DSGVTQTPKHLITATGQRVTLRCSPRSGDLSVYWYQQSLDQGLQFLIQYYNGEERAKGNILERFSAQQFPDLHSELNLSSLELGDSALYFCASSPWGGGEGGYTFGSGTRLTVV.

The sample holds many counts of this clonotype. The chain couples TRBV9 to TRBJ1-5; a possible D gene is TRBD1 (6 bases). Between the trimmed V and J ends, which lost 3 bases and 0 bases, there was a span of 13 bases. Germline assignment: CDR1 SGDLS and CDR2 YYNGEE. There are 16 residues in the CDR3. CDR3 region: CASSEGQGLSNQPQHF. The DNA of the CDR3 is TGTGCCAGCAGCGAGGGCCAGGGGCTTAGCAATCAGCCCCAGCATTTT.

Ten or more counts support this clonotype. This chain connects TRBV9 to TRBJ1-2; D perhaps matches TRBD1 (6 bases). The germline V and J ends were trimmed by 3 bases and 5 bases, with 23 bases remaining between them. The CDR3 is made up of 17 amino acids. CDR1 is SGDLS, CDR2 YYNGEE, per germline. This CDR3 is CASSEGWTVVSGYGYTF. The CDR3 bases are TGTGCCAGCAGCGAGGGATGGACAGTTGTTAGCGGATATGGCTACACCTTC. Filled out from reference TRBV9 and TRBJ1-2, the complete variable domain reads DSGVTQTPKHLITATGQRVTLRCSPRSGDLSVYWYQQSLDQGLQFLIQYYNGEERAKGNILERFSAQQFPDLHSELNLSSLELGDSALYFCASSEGWTVVSGYGYTFGSGTRLTVV.

This clonotype was detected ten times or more. The genes are TRBV9 and TRBJ2-7; possible D gene TRBD2, 5 bases. The CDR3 extends over 14 amino acids. V shed 3 bases and J shed 4 bases, with 14 bases lying between them. The germline V gene has CDR1 SGDLS and CDR2 YYNGEE. The CDR3 loop is CASSGGAGPYEQYF. DNA of the CDR3: TGTGCCAGCAGCGGGGGAGCAGGACCTTACGAGCAGTACTTC.

This clonotype was recorded many times. J is TRBJ2-7 and V is TRBV9; TRBD2 agrees at 7 bases. Trimming cost V 3 bases and J 7 bases; bases outside gene matches: 13. Germline CDR1 and CDR2: SGDLS and YYNGEE. This CDR3 contains 15 residues. The CDR3 region is CASSEGAGVLREQYF. CDR3 nucleotide sequence: TGTGCCAGCAGCGAAGGGGCGGGGGTCTTGCGAGAGCAGTACTTC.

This clonotype was seen many times. This chain connects TRBV9 to TRBJ2-1; D remains ambiguous. The V gene's germline CDR1 is SGDLS and CDR2 YYNGEE. The CDR3 runs 15 residues. V lost 0 bases and J lost 9, with 16 bases in between. CDR3 sequence (DNA): TGTGCCAGCAGCGTAGATTCGGGCCCCGGCCGTGAGCAGTTCTTC. Its translation is CASSVDSGPGREQFF.

This clonotype was counted ten times or more. The chain has TRBV9 and TRBJ2-1; 8 bases match TRBD2. The germline V gene has CDR1 SGDLS and CDR2 YYNGEE. J lost 5 bases, V lost 0 bases, and 10 bases had no gene match. The CDR3 covers 17 residues. CDR3 residues: CASSVAPGGRSNNEQFF. The CDR3 nucleotides read TGTGCCAGCAGCGTAGCTCCCGGCGGGAGGAGCAACAATGAGCAGTTCTTC.

This clonotype showed up many times. The chain carries TRBV9 and TRBJ2-7; TRBD2 matches at 12 bases. The CDR3 sequence is 14 residues long. Germline lookup yields CDR1 SGDLS and CDR2 YYNGEE. The trim removed 4 bases at V and 3 bases at J, leaving 2 bases unmatched. This chain's CDR3 is CASSRTSGNYEQYF. The CDR3 bases are TGTGCCAGCAGCAGGACTAGCGGGAACTACGAGCAGTACTTC.